These T cell receptor beta chains were read from a single sample in a study of T cells in Graves' hyperthyroidism and ophthalmopathy. TCRdb ran MiXCR on the multiplex PCR reads and lists one entry per CDR3 protein. The data show about 380,000 distinct CDR3 sequences, approximately 17% seen once. The sample comprised blood. The receptors were gathered from a man aged 18 to 29 with Graves' ophthalmopathy. Both conserved end residues are part of each CDR3. Fields, in order: J gene, clone size, V gene, D gene, CDR3 protein, CDR3 DNA. D genes are given only for firm matches. The size entry is marked missing in some rows and otherwise reads once, few, many or a size class.

j_gene: TRBJ2-2; abundance: many; v_gene: TRBV19; d_gene: .; CDR3aa: CASSRVSVTVNTGELFF; CDR3nt: TGTGCCAGTAGTAGGGTCTCGGTGACAGTGAACACCGGGGAGCTGTTTTTT
j_gene: TRBJ2-6; abundance: .; v_gene: TRBV6-2/TRBV6-3; d_gene: .; CDR3aa: CASSYSTSRVHSGANVLTF; CDR3nt: TGTGCCAGCAGTTACTCGACAAGCAGGGTCCACTCTGGGGCCAACGTCCTGACTTTC
j_gene: TRBJ1-6; abundance: many; v_gene: TRBV6-2/TRBV6-3; d_gene: TRBD1; CDR3aa: CASSYTGGRSPLHF; CDR3nt: TGTGCCAGCAGCTACACAGGGGGCAGGTCACCCCTCCACTTT
j_gene: TRBJ1-2; abundance: many; v_gene: TRBV12-3/TRBV12-4; d_gene: TRBD1; CDR3aa: CASRQTGLGYGYTF; CDR3nt: TGTGCCAGCAGACAGACAGGGTTAGGCTATGGCTACACCTTC
j_gene: TRBJ2-7; abundance: many; v_gene: TRBV3-1; d_gene: TRBD2; CDR3aa: CASSPRAGGYEQYF; CDR3nt: TGTGCCAGCAGCCCCCGCGCGGGGGGATACGAGCAGTACTTC
j_gene: TRBJ2-1; abundance: .; v_gene: TRBV29-1; d_gene: .; CDR3aa: CSVRRGINEQFF; CDR3nt: TGCAGCGTTCGTCGAGGGATCAATGAGCAGTTCTTC
j_gene: TRBJ1-2; abundance: .; v_gene: TRBV5-4; d_gene: .; CDR3aa: CASSRADYGYTF; CDR3nt: TGTGCCAGCAGCCGTGCGGACTATGGCTACACCTTC
j_gene: TRBJ2-3; abundance: many; v_gene: TRBV12-3/TRBV12-4; d_gene: .; CDR3aa: CASTRDSTDTQYF; CDR3nt: TGTGCCAGCACCCGGGACAGCACAGATACGCAGTATTTT
j_gene: TRBJ1-2; abundance: few; v_gene: TRBV10-2; d_gene: .; CDR3aa: CASSEQGETGGYTF; CDR3nt: TGCGCCAGCAGTGAGCAGGGCGAGACGGGGGGCTACACCTTC
j_gene: TRBJ2-1; abundance: .; v_gene: TRBV20-1; d_gene: TRBD2; CDR3aa: CSARGLARINEQFF; CDR3nt: TGCAGTGCTAGAGGACTAGCGCGAATCAATGAGCAGTTCTTC
j_gene: TRBJ2-7; abundance: .; v_gene: TRBV6-1; d_gene: .; CDR3aa: CASSAPQGSSYEQYF; CDR3nt: TGTGCCAGCAGCGCACCCCAGGGGTCCTCCTACGAGCAGTACTTC
j_gene: TRBJ1-5; abundance: many; v_gene: TRBV2; d_gene: .; CDR3aa: CASTLGGPQHF; CDR3nt: TGTGCCAGCACCTTGGGAGGTCCCCAGCATTTT
j_gene: TRBJ2-5; abundance: few; v_gene: TRBV6-1; d_gene: .; CDR3aa: CASRILFLETQYF; CDR3nt: TGTGCCAGCAGGATTTTATTCCTGGAGACCCAGTACTTC
j_gene: TRBJ1-4; abundance: few; v_gene: TRBV3-1; d_gene: .; CDR3aa: CASSQGRDSSEKLFF; CDR3nt: TGTGCCAGCAGCCAAGGAAGGGACTCTAGTGAAAAACTGTTTTTT
j_gene: TRBJ1-5; abundance: .; v_gene: TRBV27; d_gene: .; CDR3aa: CASSHTFRDTYSNQPQHF; CDR3nt: TGTGCCAGCAGTCACACTTTCAGGGACACATATAGCAATCAGCCCCAGCATTTT
j_gene: TRBJ1-4; abundance: .; v_gene: TRBV4-1; d_gene: TRBD1; CDR3aa: CASSQLRTGIVEKLFF; CDR3nt: TGCGCCAGCAGCCAGCTTCGGACAGGAATAGTTGAAAAACTGTTTTTT
j_gene: TRBJ1-1; abundance: many; v_gene: TRBV11-2; d_gene: TRBD1; CDR3aa: CASALQGAPNTEAFF; CDR3nt: TGTGCCAGCGCACTTCAGGGGGCTCCGAACACTGAAGCTTTCTTT
j_gene: TRBJ2-3; abundance: many; v_gene: TRBV7-3; d_gene: .; CDR3aa: CASSLLGAGTDTQYF; CDR3nt: TGTGCCAGCAGCTTACTCGGGGCTGGCACAGATACGCAGTATTTT
j_gene: TRBJ1-1; abundance: few; v_gene: TRBV10-2; d_gene: .; CDR3aa: CASTRSSGAGGTEAFF; CDR3nt: TGCGCCAGCACGCGGTCCAGCGGAGCGGGGGGCACTGAAGCTTTCTTT
j_gene: TRBJ2-3; abundance: .; v_gene: TRBV10-1; d_gene: TRBD2; CDR3aa: CASGVFLSGALTQYF; CDR3nt: TGCGCCAGCGGAGTTTTCCTCAGCGGGGCCCTTACGCAGTATTTT
j_gene: TRBJ1-2; abundance: many; v_gene: TRBV7-9; d_gene: .; CDR3aa: CASSPTRVGDDYGYTF; CDR3nt: TGTGCCAGCAGCCCGACCAGGGTGGGGGATGACTATGGCTACACCTTC
j_gene: TRBJ2-3; abundance: many; v_gene: TRBV27; d_gene: TRBD2; CDR3aa: CASSAYGGDTDTQYF; CDR3nt: TGTGCCAGCAGTGCCTACGGGGGGGACACAGATACGCAGTATTTT
j_gene: TRBJ1-3; abundance: .; v_gene: TRBV6-1; d_gene: .; CDR3aa: CASSGRSGGFGNTIYF; CDR3nt: TGTGCCAGCAGTGGTCGTTCGGGGGGGTTTGGAAACACCATATATTTT
j_gene: TRBJ1-1; abundance: many; v_gene: TRBV18; d_gene: .; CDR3aa: CASSPFADTITEAFF; CDR3nt: TGTGCCAGCTCACCATTTGCGGACACGATAACTGAAGCTTTCTTT
j_gene: TRBJ2-2; abundance: many; v_gene: TRBV11-3; d_gene: .; CDR3aa: CASSRDNTGELFF; CDR3nt: TGTGCCAGCAGCCGAGACAACACCGGGGAGCTGTTTTTT
j_gene: TRBJ2-1; abundance: few; v_gene: TRBV10-3; d_gene: .; CDR3aa: CAISESGLYNEQFF; CDR3nt: TGTGCCATCAGTGAATCAGGACTGTACAATGAGCAGTTCTTC
j_gene: TRBJ2-1; abundance: many; v_gene: TRBV18; d_gene: TRBD2; CDR3aa: CASSPWTSGDYNEQFF; CDR3nt: TGTGCCAGCTCACCGTGGACTAGCGGGGACTACAATGAGCAGTTCTTC
j_gene: TRBJ1-5; abundance: many; v_gene: TRBV6-4; d_gene: .; CDR3aa: CASSGAQENGQSNQPQHF; CDR3nt: TGTGCCAGCAGTGGAGCACAGGAAAACGGACAGTCTAATCAGCCCCAGCATTTT
j_gene: TRBJ2-3; abundance: many; v_gene: TRBV15; d_gene: .; CDR3aa: CATSRDPTDTQYF; CDR3nt: TGTGCCACCAGCAGAGACCCCACAGATACGCAGTATTTT
j_gene: TRBJ1-2; abundance: many; v_gene: TRBV6-1; d_gene: TRBD1; CDR3aa: CAGTSLGQANYGYTF; CDR3nt: TGTGCCGGAACCTCCCTTGGACAGGCTAACTATGGCTACACCTTC
j_gene: TRBJ2-5; abundance: many; v_gene: TRBV12-3/TRBV12-4; d_gene: TRBD2; CDR3aa: CASSLTPGTSGGAGLETQYF; CDR3nt: TGTGCCAGCAGTTTAACCCCCGGGACTAGCGGGGGGGCCGGTTTGGAGACCCAGTACTTC
j_gene: TRBJ2-5; abundance: few; v_gene: TRBV10-3; d_gene: .; CDR3aa: CAISGKGYQETQYF; CDR3nt: TGTGCCATCAGTGGGAAGGGGTACCAAGAGACCCAGTACTTC
j_gene: TRBJ1-2; abundance: many; v_gene: TRBV20-1; d_gene: .; CDR3aa: CSAPNAQTDTNYGYTF; CDR3nt: TGCAGTGCCCCCAACGCGCAGACGGATACTAACTATGGCTACACCTTC
j_gene: TRBJ2-2; abundance: .; v_gene: TRBV16; d_gene: TRBD1; CDR3aa: CASSQSVLGQDRTGELFF; CDR3nt: TGTGCCAGCAGCCAATCGGTACTGGGACAGGACCGTACCGGGGAGCTGTTTTTT
j_gene: TRBJ2-3; abundance: few; v_gene: TRBV10-2; d_gene: .; CDR3aa: CASSGYRTDTQYF; CDR3nt: TGCGCCAGCAGTGGGTACAGGACAGATACGCAGTATTTT
j_gene: TRBJ2-1; abundance: .; v_gene: TRBV6-1; d_gene: TRBD2; CDR3aa: CASRESSGTEQFF; CDR3nt: TGTGCCAGCAGGGAATCTAGCGGGACGGAGCAGTTCTTC
j_gene: TRBJ1-6; abundance: few; v_gene: TRBV6-1; d_gene: .; CDR3aa: CASSEVGRQRLSPLHF; CDR3nt: TGTGCCAGCAGTGAAGTGGGAAGGCAGCGACTGTCACCCCTCCACTTT